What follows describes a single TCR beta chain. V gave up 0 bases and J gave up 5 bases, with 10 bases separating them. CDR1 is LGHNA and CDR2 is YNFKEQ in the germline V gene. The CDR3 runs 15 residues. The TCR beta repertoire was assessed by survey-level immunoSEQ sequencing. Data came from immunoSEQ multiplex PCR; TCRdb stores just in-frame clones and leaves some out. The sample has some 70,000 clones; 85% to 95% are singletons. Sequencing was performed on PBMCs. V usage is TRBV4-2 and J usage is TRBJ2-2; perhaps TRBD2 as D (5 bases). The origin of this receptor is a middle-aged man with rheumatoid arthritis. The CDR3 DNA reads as TGTGCCAGCAGCCAAGACGCGAAGCGGACCGGGGAGCTGTTTTTT. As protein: CASSQDAKRTGELFF.